The T cell receptor beta chain under discussion was sequenced for a study of T-cell memory formation after mild COVID-19. MiXCR, applied by TCRdb to the 5' RACE reads, yields one record per CDR3 protein. In the table there are 390,000 or so distinct CDR3 sequences, 15% to 20% of which are singletons. The CDR3 runs 16 residues. The V gene lost 4 bases and the J gene lost 4 bases, with 18 bases spanning the gap. Germline V gene sequence: CDR1 SGDLS, CDR2 YYNGEE. The source of this sequence is a man between 18 and 29 years old who had mild COVID-19 (a few samples of this study predate the infection). Cell type and time point are not known. The chain uses TRBV9 and TRBJ2-1; D possibly corresponds to TRBD2 (6 bases). The material sequenced was PBMCs or a T cell subset sorted from them (not recorded which). The CDR3 DNA sequence: TGTGCCAGCAGCAGCCCGGTCGGGACTTCGTACAATGAGCAGTTCTTC. Translating gives CASSSPVGTSYNEQFF.